The clone carrying this TCR beta chain has at least ten counts. This sample was included in a study of regulatory T cells in long-lasting Graves disease. Time point of the sample: newly diagnosed GD, antithyroid drugs for less than 3 months. PBMCs were the source of the RNA used for TCR sequencing. In building TCR beta libraries, iRepertoire HTBI primers were used together with Arm-PCR of CDR3 regions. Authors' processing steps: Samples jointly harbored roughly 62 TRBV and 14 to 15 TRBJ segments. TCRdb recomputed calls from the multiplex PCR reads with MiXCR, one row per CDR3 protein. The authors' filters were not applied to this entry. The sample holds 620,000 or so distinct CDR3 sequences; around 17% are singletons and the top ten take roughly 18%. V was pared by 3 bases and J by 2 bases, with 5 bases of the junction left unmatched. Germline V gives CDR1 SGHAT, CDR2 FQNNGV. The CDR3 runs to 16 residues.

In addition, the sample was reused for a study of T cells in Graves' hyperthyroidism and ophthalmopathy. From that report: Stable hyperthyroidism: no ophthalmopathy progression over 18 months of follow-up. Most clonotypes expanded in thyroid above 0.001 were likewise present in blood.

Sequences were derived from peripheral blood mononuclear cells (PBMCs), sampled at new diagnosis, from a patient treated with antithyroid drugs. This sequence joins TRBV11-2 and TRBJ1-3; 9 nucleotides line up with TRBD1. This TCR came from a woman aged 30 to 39 with Graves disease. CDR3 amino acids: CASSFPQGAAGNTIYF. Here the CDR3 DNA reads TGTGCCAGCAGCTTCCCACAGGGGGCGGCTGGAAACACCATATATTTT.